The 30 T cell receptor beta chains below come from one sample, sequenced in a study of graft-versus-host responses after intestinal transplantation. Assay: immunoSEQ multiplex PCR; the TCRdb copy retains only in-frame clones and omits some. The data hold around 120,000 clones, with just over 90% observed a single time. Antigen specificity for these receptors is unknown. Sample: unstimulated CD4+ T cells sorted from spleen or lymph node cells, taken before intestinal transplant. The source is a human donor who received an intestinal transplant.

This clone showed up just a few times. The chain employs TRBV6-6 and TRBJ2-6; a possible D gene is TRBD1 (5 bases). Trimming shortened V by 5 bases and J by 1 base, and 12 bases separated the two germline ends. Germline CDR1 is MNHNY and CDR2 is SVGAGI (reference sequence). This CDR3 comprises 16 residues. The CDR3 DNA sequence: TGTGCCAGCAGTACGCTAGGGGCGTCTGGGGCCAACGTCCTGACTTTC. Translating it yields CASSTLGASGANVLTF.

CDR3 DNA sequence: TGTGCCATCAGTGAGACAGGGAAGGGGACGGTGGCCACTGAAGCTTTCTTT. This sequence encodes CAISETGKGTVATEAFF. This chain uses TRBV10-3 with TRBJ1-1; D perhaps matches TRBD1 (6 bases). The CDR3 has 17 residues. Deletions cut 2 bases from V and 4 bases from J, with 20 bases between. CDR1 is ENHRY, CDR2 SYGVKD, per germline.

The chain employs TRBV11-2 and TRBJ1-4, with D possibly being TRBD1 (6 bases). From germline, CDR1 is SGHAT and CDR2 FQNNGV. V lost 4 bases and J lost 8, with 29 bases in between. CDR3 length: 19 residues. CDR3 sequence: CASSSALPGGGGTWEKLFF. The CDR3 nucleotides read TGTGCCAGCAGCTCAGCCCTCCCTGGGGGGGGCGGCACTTGGGAAAAACTGTTTTTT.

This chain connects TRBV18 to TRBJ2-5; 8 nucleotides align to TRBD2. There are 14 residues in the CDR3. Losses at the gene ends were 1 base for V and 5 bases for J; bases not matched to a gene: 3. Germline V gene data show CDR1 as KGHSH and CDR2 as LQKENI. CDR3 sequence reads: CASSPLAGRETQYF. The CDR3 DNA follows: TGTGCCAGCTCACCACTAGCGGGACGGGAGACCCAGTACTTC.

The chain is built from TRBV25-1 and TRBJ2-3, with TRBD2 matching 7 bases. V shed 6 bases, J shed 4 bases, and the junction held 4 bases outside the gene matches. The CDR3 is made up of 13 amino acids. The germline V gene has CDR1 MGHDK and CDR2 SYGVNS. The CDR3 region has the DNA TGTGCCAGCAGAGCTAGCGGCCCAGATACGCAGTATTTT. It encodes CASRASGPDTQYF.

The CDR3 sequence is CASRVEVLADTQYF. The CDR3 bases are TGTGCCAGCAGGGTAGAGGTTCTGGCAGATACGCAGTATTTT. The chain has TRBV2 and TRBJ2-3, with D unclear. V dropped 6 bases and J dropped 4 bases, with 14 bases sitting between them. Per the germline V gene, CDR1 is SNHLY and CDR2 is FYNNEI. CDR3 length: 14 residues.

This chain joins TRBV18 and TRBJ1-1, with 7 bases aligning to TRBD1. The CDR3 spans 15 residues. Germline V CDR1 and CDR2: KGHSH, LQKENI. With 1 base clipped from V and 1 base from J, the junction kept 3 bases outside the gene matches. The CDR3 is CASSPRGTENTEAFF. The CDR3, as DNA: TGTGCCAGCTCACCACGGGGGACAGAGAACACTGAAGCTTTCTTT.

This chain connects TRBV14 to TRBJ2-4, with a weak D call TRBD2 (5 bases). V was shortened by 3 bases and J by 0 bases, with 12 bases between the two germline ends. CDR1 and CDR2 from the germline V gene are SGHDN and FVKESK. The CDR3 consists of 16 residues. CDR3 bases: TGTGCCAGCAGCCAGAAAAACGGACTAGCCAAAAACATTCAGTACTTC. This sequence encodes CASSQKNGLAKNIQYF. The whole variable domain, remainder taken from reference TRBV14 and TRBJ2-4, is EAGVTQFPSHSVIEKGQTVTLRCDPISGHDNLYWYRRVMGKEIKFLLHFVKESKQDESGMPNNRFLAERTGGTYSTLKVQPAELEDSGVYFCASSQKNGLAKNIQYFGAGTRLSVL.

The J gene is TRBJ1-3, the V gene TRBV25-1, with D uncertain. Germline-derived CDR1 and CDR2 are MGHDK and SYGVNS. Trimming took off 7 bases at V and 0 bases at J, with 7 bases between the two ends. This CDR3 contains 13 residues. The CDR3 nucleotides are TGTGCCAGCAAGCCAAACTCTGGAAACACCATATATTTT. It is translated as CASKPNSGNTIYF.

This clone was detected once. The chain couples TRBV4-2 to TRBJ2-1; no reliable D call. The germline gives CDR1 LGHNA, CDR2 YNFKEQ. The CDR3 sequence is 15 residues long. V was trimmed by 1 base and J by 0 bases, leaving 7 bases between them. The CDR3 protein is CASSQGSPSYNEQFF. The CDR3 nucleotides are TGTGCCAGCAGCCAAGGGAGTCCCTCCTACAATGAGCAGTTCTTC.

This chain joins TRBV30 and TRBJ1-5; possibly TRBD1 for D (6 bases). Germline CDR1 and CDR2: GTSNPN and SVGIG (reference sequence). The CDR3 loop spans 13 amino acids. V dropped 0 bases and J dropped 6 bases, with 9 bases sitting between them. The CDR3 region has the DNA TGTGCCTGGAGTGTAGGGGGGGGTCAGCCCCAGCATTTT. This codes for CAWSVGGGQPQHF.

In this sample, this clone turned up once. The chain carries TRBV29-1 and TRBJ2-5; 9 bases are a match to TRBD2. Trimming at V came to 7 bases and at J to 5 bases, leaving 11 bases not matched to a gene. Germline loops: CDR1 SQVTM, CDR2 ANQGSEA. The CDR3 covers 14 residues. As DNA, the CDR3 is TGCAGCGCCTCCCTTAGCGGGAGCAGCGAGACCCAGTACTTC. Protein product: CSASLSGSSETQYF. Full variable domain (missing parts from reference TRBV29-1 and TRBJ2-5): SAVISQKPSRDICQRGTSLTIQCQVDSQVTMMFWYRQQPGQSLTLIATANQGSEATYESGFVIDKFPISRPNLTFSTLTVSNMSPEDSSIYLCSASLSGSSETQYFGPGTRLLVL.

The chain uses TRBV11-2 and TRBJ1-1, with TRBD1 identical over 9 bases. J gave up 5 bases and V 1 base, and 5 bases lay outside the gene matches. Per germline, CDR1 SGHAT and CDR2 FQNNGV. The CDR3 has 15 residues. The CDR3 DNA sequence: TGTGCCAGCAGCTTAGGGGGGACAGGGAAGACTGAAGCTTTCTTT. Translating it yields CASSLGGTGKTEAFF.

The chain couples TRBV27 to TRBJ1-6; D perhaps matches TRBD1 (6 bases). The CDR3 contains 16 residues. The V gene lost 0 bases and the J gene lost 4 bases, with 10 bases spanning the gap. CDR1 and CDR2 (germline): MNHEY, SMNVEV (reference sequence). CDR3 region: CASSLSLGAYNSPLHF. The CDR3 nucleotides are TGTGCCAGCAGTTTATCGTTGGGGGCTTATAATTCACCCCTCCACTTT.

The rearrangement joins TRBV7-9 to TRBJ1-2; D uncertain. Germline lookup yields CDR1 SEHNR and CDR2 FQNEAQ (reference sequence). Trimming stripped 5 bases from V and 6 bases from J, with 7 bases between. This CDR3 contains 11 residues. CDR3 DNA: TGTGCCAGCAGCGAACTCGATGGCTACACCTTC. It translates to CASSELDGYTF.

The chain is built from TRBV19 and TRBJ1-1; 8 nucleotides agree with TRBD1. J lost 7 bases, V lost 4 bases, and 11 bases had no gene match. The germline gives CDR1 LNHDA, CDR2 SQIVND (reference sequence). CDR3 length: 15 residues. The CDR3 here is CASSNTGGSGSEAFF. The CDR3 DNA reads TGTGCCAGTAGTAATACAGGGGGAAGTGGGAGTGAAGCTTTCTTT.

The chain is built from TRBV4-1 and TRBJ1-2; 7 bases agree with TRBD1. With 0 bases clipped from V and 4 bases from J, the junction kept 5 bases outside the gene matches. This CDR3 region has 15 residues. CDR1 is MGHRA and CDR2 is YSYEKL in the germline V gene. The CDR3 sequence: CASSQDPTGIYGYTF. CDR3 nucleotides: TGCGCCAGCAGCCAAGACCCGACAGGGATCTATGGCTACACCTTC.

The J gene is TRBJ2-5, the V gene TRBV2; perhaps TRBD2 as D (5 bases). Germline assignment: CDR1 SNHLY and CDR2 FYNNEI. Trimming stripped 5 bases from V and 2 bases from J, with 12 bases between. CDR3 length equals 14 residues. CDR3 DNA sequence: TGTGCCAGCAGTCAGACTACCGGACAAGAGACCCAGTACTTC. Encoded protein: CASSQTTGQETQYF.

The chain employs TRBV5-1 and TRBJ1-1; TRBD1 is a possible D gene (5 bases). The V end was cut by 0 bases, the J end by 4 bases, with 16 bases between. The CDR3 spans 16 residues. Germline V lookup: CDR1 SGHRS, CDR2 YFSETQ. This CDR3 is CASSLATGVVGTEAFF. CDR3 DNA: TGCGCCAGCAGCTTGGCCACGGGGGTAGTGGGCACTGAAGCTTTCTTT. Together with reference TRBV5-1 and TRBJ1-1, the CDR3 gives the full variable domain: KAGVTQTPRYLIKTRGQQVTLSCSPISGHRSVSWYQQTPGQGLQFLFEYFSETQRNKGNFPGRFSGRQFSNSRSEMNVSTLELGDSALYLCASSLATGVVGTEAFFGQGTRLTVV.

This chain uses TRBV28 with TRBJ1-2; D perhaps matches TRBD1 (6 bases). Germline CDR1 is MDHEN and CDR2 is SYDVKM. V was pared by 7 bases and J by 2 bases, with 14 bases between. The CDR3 runs 14 residues. CDR3 in DNA: TGTGCCAGCATACCCGGGACACTGAACTATGGCTACACCTTC. As protein: CASIPGTLNYGYTF.

The rearrangement uses TRBV6-6 and TRBJ2-7; 11 nucleotides match TRBD1. This CDR3 has 15 amino acids. The germline V gene has CDR1 MNHNY and CDR2 SVGAGI (reference sequence). Trimming removed 0 bases from V and 3 bases from J; junction bases left unmatched: 1. In nucleotides, the CDR3 is TGTGCCAGCAGTTACTCCGGGACAGGGGGCTACGAGCAGTACTTC. Translated: CASSYSGTGGYEQYF.

The V and J genes are TRBV18 and TRBJ2-2; TRBD1 agrees at 9 bases. Germline CDR1 reads KGHSH; CDR2 reads LQKENI. The CDR3 is made up of 16 amino acids. J gave up 0 bases and V 3 bases, and 2 bases lay outside the gene matches. CDR3 sequence: CASSPGQGSNTGELFF. The CDR3 DNA reads TGTGCCAGCTCACCGGGACAGGGTTCGAACACCGGGGAGCTGTTTTTT.

About this clone itself: Other DNA sequences within the sample encode an identical CDR3. V and J are TRBV27 and TRBJ2-7; no definite D call. Germline CDR1 MNHEY, CDR2 SMNVEV (reference sequence). CDR3 length equals 13 residues. Trimming took off 2 bases at V and 0 bases at J, with 5 bases between the two ends. Here the CDR3 DNA reads TGTGCCAGCAGTTTACTCCCCTCCTACGAGCAGTACTTC. This codes for CASSLLPSYEQYF.

The chain recombines TRBV30 with TRBJ2-2; D unresolved. Germline assignment: CDR1 GTSNPN and CDR2 SVGIG (reference sequence). The CDR3 runs to 12 residues. Deletions cut 8 bases from V and 8 bases from J, with 15 bases between. The CDR3 here is CAGGPAGGELFF. CDR3 sequence (DNA): TGTGCCGGTGGGCCGGCAGGAGGGGAGCTGTTTTTT.

The chain employs TRBV2 and TRBJ1-3; D unresolved. From germline, CDR1 is SNHLY and CDR2 FYNNEI. V was pared by 7 bases and J by 0 bases, with 19 bases between. The CDR3 extends over 17 amino acids. CDR3 loop: CASTYLTKLISGNTIYF. The CDR3 DNA follows: TGTGCCAGCACTTACCTTACTAAATTAATCTCTGGAAACACCATATATTTT.

The CDR3 loop reads CASSYRAGNEQFF. CDR3 nucleotide sequence: TGTGCCAGCAGTTACAGGGCCGGCAATGAGCAGTTCTTC. The gene calls are TRBV28 and TRBJ2-1; the D gene is possibly TRBD1 (6 bases). This CDR3 has 13 residues. V lost 4 bases to trimming and J lost 6 bases, with 10 bases between them. CDR1 is MDHEN and CDR2 is SYDVKM in the germline V gene.

This clone was found once. The rearrangement uses TRBV4-3 and TRBJ1-1; the D is unclear. The CDR3 sequence is 14 residues long. From germline, CDR1 is LGHNA and CDR2 YSLEER. The V and J ends lost 0 bases and 4 bases respectively, with 9 bases between them. CDR3 residues: CASSQEPGSTEAFF. CDR3 bases: TGCGCCAGCAGCCAAGAACCGGGGAGCACTGAAGCTTTCTTT.

V and J are TRBV5-1 and TRBJ1-2, with D possibly TRBD1 on 5 matching bases. The germline V and J ends were trimmed by 4 bases and 4 bases, with 11 bases remaining between them. From germline, CDR1 is SGHRS and CDR2 YFSETQ. This CDR3 region has 13 residues. CDR3 bases: TGCGCCAGCAGCGTTCAGGGCCCCTATGGCTACACCTTC. The encoded protein is CASSVQGPYGYTF.

The chain uses TRBV6-1 and TRBJ2-3, with TRBD2 identical over 8 bases. The CDR3 runs to 12 residues. Per the germline V gene, CDR1 is MNHNS and CDR2 is SASEGT. J gave up 8 bases and V 8 bases, and 6 bases lay outside the gene matches. The DNA of the CDR3 is TGTGCCAGCGCGGGGGGAGGTGGTACGCAGTATTTT. Translating gives CASAGGGGTQYF.

Notes on this clone: A read error may account for a junction end that differs from germline. V usage is TRBV18 and J usage is TRBJ1-2; 9 bases are a match to TRBD1. Germline-derived CDR1 and CDR2 are KGHSH and LQKENI. The CDR3 extends over 15 amino acids. This chain's CDR3 is CASSTPDRGDYGYTF. The DNA for the CDR3 is TGTGCCAGCTCAACACCGGACAGGGGCGATTATGGCTACACCTTC.